This T cell receptor beta chain appears in the sequencing data of a study of low-dose radiotherapy and immunotherapy resistance in tumors. cDNA synthesis used a TRAV/TRBV-specific primer set for both chains. Both a constant-region primer and a V-primer adapter served to amplify TCRs across approximately 19 PCR cycles. TCRdb called the reads again in MiXCR, with one record for every CDR3 protein. The sample includes about 39,000 distinct CDR3 sequences, roughly 20% of them seen just once. Stated time point: after trial treatment. Stated treatment: LDRT plus nivolumab, ipilimumab, low-dose cyclophosphamide and aspirin (RACIN trial). Advanced solid tumors lacking tumor-infiltrating lymphocytes were present in eligible patients. Looked up from germline, CDR1 is SGHRS and CDR2 is YFSETQ. V lost 0 bases, J lost 5 bases, and 3 bases stayed unmatched. The CDR3 has 15 residues. The sample holds many counts of this clonotype.

V gene TRBV5-1 combines with J gene TRBJ2-3; TRBD2 aligns across 10 bases. This sample comprised PBMCs, obtained after low-dose radiotherapy plus immunotherapy. The TCR sequence derives from a female donor with ovarian cancer. CDR3 DNA: TGCGCCAGCAGCTTGGAACTAGCGGGGAGAGATACGCAGTATTTT. This gives the protein CASSLELAGRDTQYF. Full variable domain (missing parts from reference TRBV5-1 and TRBJ2-3): KAGVTQTPRYLIKTRGQQVTLSCSPISGHRSVSWYQQTPGQGLQFLFEYFSETQRNKGNFPGRFSGRQFSNSRSEMNVSTLELGDSALYLCASSLELAGRDTQYFGPGTRLTVL.